This TCR beta chain was captured by sequencing in a study of blood T cell repertoires in COVID-19. Generated by immunoSEQ multiplex PCR, the TCRdb table keeps only in-frame clones and is missing some. Among hundreds of thousands of clones listed, approximately 90% were seen once. CDR1 and CDR2 from the germline V gene are SGHRS and YFSETQ. The CDR3 totals 15 residues. The trim removed 4 bases at V and 8 bases at J, leaving 8 bases unmatched. Sequenced input: PBMCs or T cells enriched from blood (not recorded which). This TCR derives from a woman aged 18-29 years who had recovered from COVID-19. This chain uses TRBV5-1 with TRBJ1-6, with 8 bases identical to TRBD1. The CDR3 DNA reads as TGCGCCAGCAGCGAAGTCCGACAGGGGTATTCACCCCTCCACTTT. This encodes CASSEVRQGYSPLHF. The whole variable domain, filled in from reference TRBV5-1 and TRBJ1-6, reads KAGVTQTPRYLIKTRGQQVTLSCSPISGHRSVSWYQQTPGQGLQFLFEYFSETQRNKGNFPGRFSGRQFSNSRSEMNVSTLELGDSALYLCASSEVRQGYSPLHFGNGTRLTVT.